Here is one TCR beta chain with its context. Its antigen is as yet unknown. All donors qualified as healthy HIV-negative adults and had experienced no recent acute infections or vaccinations. Investigators divided CD4+ cells into CD45RA+ naive and CD45RA-negative memory subsets. CDR1 and CDR2 from the germline V gene are KGHSH and LQKENI. CDR3 length: 16 residues. Germline trimming cut 2 bases from V and 5 bases from J; bases unmatched to any gene: 12. This sample was taken from a study of shared clonotypes between healthy human individuals. General study findings and limits: Sequencing depth was predicted to influence how clonotypes are shared among donors.

Across several immunoSEQ plates, the genomic DNA of each subset was split evenly. Method: immunoSEQ multiplex PCR; TCRdb's copy keeps in-frame clones and lacks some. The top ten clones hold 1.4% to 1.5% of a sample with 950,000 to 1,300,000 clones, about 80% of them seen once. The sequence came from a young man in good health. The J gene is TRBJ2-7, the V gene TRBV18, with 7 positions matching TRBD1. The sample was memory CD4+ T cells sorted from blood. Subset of the sample: CD45RA-negative fraction. CDR3 sequence reads: CASSPWDSLRLDEQYF. CDR3 in DNA: TGTGCCAGCTCACCATGGGACAGCCTACGACTCGACGAGCAGTACTTC. Full variable domain (remainder filled in from reference TRBV18 and TRBJ2-7): NAGVMQNPRHLVRRRGQEARLRCSPMKGHSHVYWYRQLPEEGLKFMVYLQKENIIDESGMPKERFSAEFPKEGPSILRIQQVVRGDSAAYFCASSPWDSLRLDEQYFGPGTRLTVT.